The clone carrying this T cell receptor beta chain was counted a few times. Its cognate antigen is unknown. This CDR3 region has 15 residues. The V and J ends lost 5 bases and 2 bases respectively, with 14 bases between them. These data come from a study of response to subunit inactivated influenza vaccine. TCRdb reprocessed the RT-PCR reads with MiXCR, giving one entry per CDR3 protein. This table holds around 790,000 distinct CDR3 sequences, less than 25% found once. Points from the study as a whole: Every seasonal influenza vaccination brings in few new T cells, the authors suggested.

This specimen was PBMCs from blood, taken less than 6 days after vaccination. The rearrangement joins TRBV12-3 or TRBV12-4 to TRBJ2-3, with TRBD2 as a possible D gene (8 bases). This sequence originates from a man between 50 and 59 years old who received an inactivated influenza vaccine. CDR3 in DNA: TGTGCCAGCAGTGTTAGCGGGACAGTCACAGATACGCAGTATTTT. Amino acids: CASSVSGTVTDTQYF.